This TCR beta chain is drawn from a study of CD8+ T cells in alopecia areata. Whole-study results and caveats: It was less clear whether patients shared TCRs than it was in mice, possibly because of HLA. Treatment with tofacitinib significantly lowered scalp clonality and reduced expanded CD8+ clones among the top 100.

Sample treatment: oral pan-JAK inhibitor, 5-10 mg twice daily. The investigators collected lesional scalp punch biopsies and peripheral blood from alopecia areata patients. CD4+ and CD8+ T cells were sorted from PBMCs stained for CD3, CD4 and CD8. The germline V gene encodes CDR1 MGHDK and CDR2 SYGVNS. The CDR3 contains 15 residues. J was trimmed by 5 bases and V by 5 bases; bases with no gene match: 9. RNA was extracted and reverse transcribed into cDNA as the sequencing template. Sequencing used immunoSEQ multiplex PCR; TCRdb keeps in-frame clones, though not all of them. The sample lists about 110,000 clones, less than 70% seen once, with approximately 3.6% in the top ten. A word on this clone: Its antigen is currently unknown.

The sample consisted of CD4+ T cells sorted from blood, taken at week 24, from a patient treated with tofacitinib. The TCR originated in a human donor with alopecia areata. The V call is TRBV25-1, the J call TRBJ2-5; 9 bases are a match to TRBD1. The CDR3 coding sequence is TGTGCCAGCAGTCTACAGGGGGCGCGACGGGAGACCCAGTACTTC. Encoded protein: CASSLQGARRETQYF.